The 9 T cell receptor beta chains listed next were all sequenced from one sample in a study of T cells after yellow fever vaccination (dated by TCRdb to the late 2010s). This sample's treatment or condition label indicates: live attenuated yellow fever vaccine strain. The method behind the library was 5' RACE. TCRdb lists the instrument as Illumina HiSeq 2500. TCRdb itself trimmed the public reads at Q25 with fastp, ran MiXCR and retained productive beta chains. A single entry per CDR3 protein holds the most common genes and DNA from its merged rows. In this sample the table shows approximately 300,000 distinct CDR3 sequences, 6.8% of which occur a single time. Of the sample, about 18% is held by the ten largest clones. The specimen comprised PBMCs, sampled about 49 days after the first yellow fever vaccination. Source of these receptors: a young man who received the YFV17D yellow fever vaccine.

The chain carries TRBV6-6 and TRBJ2-5; weak D call: TRBD1 (6 bases). Germline CDR1 is MNHNY and CDR2 is SVGAGI (reference sequence). Deletions cut 9 bases from V and 5 bases from J, with 13 bases between. The CDR3 has 12 residues. CDR3 in amino acids: CASQGTDETQYF. The DNA of the CDR3 is TGTGCCAGTCAGGGGACCGACGAGACCCAGTACTTC.

V and J are TRBV15 and TRBJ1-1, with unresolved D. The CDR3 sequence is 12 residues long. Deletions cut 5 bases from V and 7 bases from J, with 11 bases between. The germline V gene has CDR1 LNHNV and CDR2 YYDKDF (reference sequence). The DNA for the CDR3 is TGTGCCACCAGCCCAGGCAGGTTTGAAGCTTTCTTT. Protein: CATSPGRFEAFF.

The V call is TRBV4-1, the J call TRBJ1-1; D not certain. The CDR3 covers 15 residues. V was trimmed by 4 bases and J by 4 bases, leaving 16 bases between them. Germline CDR1 is MGHRA and CDR2 is YSYEKL. The CDR3 sequence is CASSPQPKGTTEAFF. The CDR3 DNA reads as TGCGCCAGCAGCCCTCAACCCAAGGGAACCACTGAAGCTTTCTTT.

This clonotype was observed a few times. This sequence joins TRBV15 and TRBJ1-1; D uncertain. Trimming took off 0 bases at V and 1 base at J, with 6 bases between the two ends. CDR1 is LNHNV, CDR2 YYDKDF, per germline (reference sequence). The CDR3 sequence is 14 residues long. DNA for the CDR3: TGTGCCACCAGCAGAGACGGACGGAACACTGAAGCTTTCTTT. This translates into CATSRDGRNTEAFF. Looking up the rest from reference TRBV15 and TRBJ1-1 gives the full variable domain: DAMVIQNPRYQVTQFGKPVTLSCSQTLNHNVMYWYQQKSSQAPKLLFHYYDKDFNNEADTPDNFQSRRPNTSFCFLDIRSPGLGDTAMYLCATSRDGRNTEAFFGQGTRLTVV.

DNA for the CDR3: TGCAGTGCCACCCGGGGTGCAGATTTAAAAACTGAAGCTTTCTTT. Translation gives CSATRGADLKTEAFF. The J gene is TRBJ1-1, the V gene TRBV20-1; D is ambiguous. The CDR3 has 15 amino acids. Germline CDR1 DFQATT, CDR2 SNEGSKA (reference sequence). V lost 6 bases and J 5 bases, leaving 22 bases between the germline ends.

This clonotype was observed a handful of times. The chain joins TRBV4-1 to TRBJ2-7; TRBD1 matches at 8 bases. Germline V lookup: CDR1 MGHRA, CDR2 YSYEKL. Trimming took 4 bases from V and 2 from J; bases not matched to a gene: 7. The CDR3 contains 15 residues. This CDR3 is CASSPGATGAYEQYF. The DNA for the CDR3 is TGCGCCAGCAGCCCAGGGGCGACAGGGGCCTACGAGCAGTACTTC.

The V call is TRBV5-1, the J call TRBJ1-3; tentative D call: TRBD1 (5 bases). Deletions cut 0 bases from V and 2 bases from J, with 12 bases between. This CDR3 region has 16 residues. From germline, CDR1 is SGHRS and CDR2 YFSETQ. CDR3 DNA: TGCGCCAGCAGCTTGGCCCCTTCGGGGCCTGGAAACACCATATATTTT. It specifies CASSLAPSGPGNTIYF.

This clonotype came up a few times. V and J are TRBV3-1 and TRBJ1-5; no clear D gene. The CDR3 has 15 amino acids. The V gene lost 0 bases and the J gene lost 6 bases, with 12 bases spanning the gap. Germline CDR1 LGHDT, CDR2 YNNKEL (reference sequence). The CDR3 DNA reads as TGTGCCAGCAGCCAAGACTCGGCCACGACTCAGCCCCAGCATTTT. It yields the protein CASSQDSATTQPQHF.

The chain has TRBV6-5 and TRBJ1-4; TRBD1 matches 10 bases. The CDR3 totals 16 residues. J gave up 7 bases and V 2 bases, and 7 bases lay outside the gene matches. The germline V gene has CDR1 MNHEY and CDR2 SVGAGI. In DNA form, the CDR3 reads TGTGCCAGCAGTTACAGCCAGGGACAGGGGACTGAAAAACTGTTTTTT. This codes for CASSYSQGQGTEKLFF.